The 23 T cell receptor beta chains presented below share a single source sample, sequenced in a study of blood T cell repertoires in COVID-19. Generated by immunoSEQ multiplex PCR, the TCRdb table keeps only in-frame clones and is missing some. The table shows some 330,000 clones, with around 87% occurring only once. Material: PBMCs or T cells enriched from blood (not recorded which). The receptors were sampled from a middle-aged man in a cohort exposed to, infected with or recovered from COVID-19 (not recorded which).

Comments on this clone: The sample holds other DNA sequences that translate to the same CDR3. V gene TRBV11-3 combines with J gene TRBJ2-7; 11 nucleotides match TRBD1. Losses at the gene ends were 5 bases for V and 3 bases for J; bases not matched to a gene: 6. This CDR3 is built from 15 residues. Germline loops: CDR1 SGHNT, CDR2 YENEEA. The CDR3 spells CASSLSGTGGYEQYF. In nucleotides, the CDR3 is TGTGCCAGCAGCCTTTCGGGGACAGGGGGCTACGAGCAGTACTTC. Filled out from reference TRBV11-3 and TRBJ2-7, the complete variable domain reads EAGVVQSPRYKIIEKKQPVAFWCNPISGHNTLYWYLQNLGQGPELLIRYENEEAVDDSQLPKDRFSAERLKGVDSTLKIQPAELGDSAVYLCASSLSGTGGYEQYFGPGTRLTVT.

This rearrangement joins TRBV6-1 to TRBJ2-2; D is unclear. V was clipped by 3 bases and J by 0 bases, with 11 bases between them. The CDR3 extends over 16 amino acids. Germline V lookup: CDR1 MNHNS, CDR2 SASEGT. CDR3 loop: CASSDARSANTGELFF. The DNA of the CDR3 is TGTGCCAGCAGTGACGCGAGGAGCGCGAACACCGGGGAGCTGTTTTTT.

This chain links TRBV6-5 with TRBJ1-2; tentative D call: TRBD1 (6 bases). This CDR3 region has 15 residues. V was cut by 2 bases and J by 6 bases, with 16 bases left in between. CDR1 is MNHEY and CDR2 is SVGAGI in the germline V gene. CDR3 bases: TGTGCCAGCAGTTACGACCGGACAGTCTATGATGGCTACACCTTC. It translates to CASSYDRTVYDGYTF.

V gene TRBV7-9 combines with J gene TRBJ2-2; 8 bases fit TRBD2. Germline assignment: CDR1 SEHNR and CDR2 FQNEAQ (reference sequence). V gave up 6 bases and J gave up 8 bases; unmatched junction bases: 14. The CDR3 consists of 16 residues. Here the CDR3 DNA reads TGTGCCAGCAGTCGGGGTCAAGCGGGAGTCGAGGGGGAGCTGTTTTTT. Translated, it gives CASSRGQAGVEGELFF.

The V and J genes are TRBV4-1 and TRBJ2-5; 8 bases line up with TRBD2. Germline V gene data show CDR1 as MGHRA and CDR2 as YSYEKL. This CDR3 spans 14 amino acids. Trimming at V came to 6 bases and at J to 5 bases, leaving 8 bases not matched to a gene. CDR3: CASRSEREWETQYF. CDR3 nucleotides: TGCGCCAGCAGATCGGAGCGGGAGTGGGAGACCCAGTACTTC.

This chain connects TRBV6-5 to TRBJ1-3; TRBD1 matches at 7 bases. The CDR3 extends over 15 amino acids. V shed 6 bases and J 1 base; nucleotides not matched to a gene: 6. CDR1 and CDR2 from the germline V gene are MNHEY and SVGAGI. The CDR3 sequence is CASSLTGKSGNTIYF. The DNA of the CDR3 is TGTGCCAGCAGCTTGACAGGGAAGTCTGGAAACACCATATATTTT.

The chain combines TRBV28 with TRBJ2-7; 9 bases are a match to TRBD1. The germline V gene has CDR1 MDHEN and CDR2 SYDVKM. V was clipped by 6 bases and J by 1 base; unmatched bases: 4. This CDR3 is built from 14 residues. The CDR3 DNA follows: TGTGCCAGCAGAGGACAGGGGTTATCCTACGAGCAGTACTTC. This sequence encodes CASRGQGLSYEQYF.

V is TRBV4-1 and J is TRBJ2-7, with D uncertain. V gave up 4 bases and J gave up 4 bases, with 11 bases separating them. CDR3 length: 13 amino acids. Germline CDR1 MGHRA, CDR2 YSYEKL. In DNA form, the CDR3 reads TGCGCCAGCAGCCCGAACTCGGGTTACGAGCAGTACTTC. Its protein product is CASSPNSGYEQYF.

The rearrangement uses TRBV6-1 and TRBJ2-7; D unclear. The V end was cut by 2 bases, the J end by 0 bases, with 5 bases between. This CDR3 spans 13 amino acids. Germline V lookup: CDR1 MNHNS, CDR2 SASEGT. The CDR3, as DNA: TGTGCCAGCAGTGAAATCGGCTCCTACGAGCAGTACTTC. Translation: CASSEIGSYEQYF.

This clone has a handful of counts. CDR3 in DNA: TGTGCCAGCAGTTTATTGGGGGACAGAACTTATGGCTACACCTTC. Protein: CASSLLGDRTYGYTF. The genes are TRBV28 and TRBJ1-2; TRBD1 agrees at 7 bases. Trimming at V came to 1 base and at J to 5 bases, leaving 7 bases not matched to a gene. The CDR3 runs 15 residues. The V gene's germline CDR1 is MDHEN and CDR2 SYDVKM.

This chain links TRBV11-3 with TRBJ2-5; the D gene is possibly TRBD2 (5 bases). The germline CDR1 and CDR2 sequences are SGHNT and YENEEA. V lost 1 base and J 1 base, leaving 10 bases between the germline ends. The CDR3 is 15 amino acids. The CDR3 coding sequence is TGTGCCAGCAGCTTAGGGGGTGGACTCCAAGAGACCCAGTACTTC. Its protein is CASSLGGGLQETQYF.

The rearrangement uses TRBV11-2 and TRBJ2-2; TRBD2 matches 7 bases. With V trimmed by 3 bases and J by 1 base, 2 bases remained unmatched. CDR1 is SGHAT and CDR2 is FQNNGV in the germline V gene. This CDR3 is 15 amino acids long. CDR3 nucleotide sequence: TGTGCCAGCAGCTTTGGACTAGTGAACACCGGGGAGCTGTTTTTT. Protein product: CASSFGLVNTGELFF.

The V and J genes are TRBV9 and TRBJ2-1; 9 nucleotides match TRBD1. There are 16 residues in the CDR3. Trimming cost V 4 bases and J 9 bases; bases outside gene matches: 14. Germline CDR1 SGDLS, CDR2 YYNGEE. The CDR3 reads CASSQTGTGIWGEQFF. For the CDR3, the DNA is TGTGCCAGCAGCCAAACCGGGACAGGGATTTGGGGTGAGCAGTTCTTC.

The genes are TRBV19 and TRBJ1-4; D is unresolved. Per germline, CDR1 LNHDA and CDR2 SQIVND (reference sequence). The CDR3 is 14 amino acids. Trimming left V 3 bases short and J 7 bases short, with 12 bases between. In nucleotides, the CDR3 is TGTGCCAGTAGTATGAGTGGAGTAGGTGAAAAACTGTTTTTT. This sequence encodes CASSMSGVGEKLFF.

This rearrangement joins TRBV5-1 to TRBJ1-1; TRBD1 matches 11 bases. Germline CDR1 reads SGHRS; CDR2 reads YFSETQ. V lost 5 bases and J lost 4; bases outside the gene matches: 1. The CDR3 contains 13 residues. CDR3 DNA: TGCGCCAGCAGTGGACAGGGGGCCACTGAAGCTTTCTTT. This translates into CASSGQGATEAFF.

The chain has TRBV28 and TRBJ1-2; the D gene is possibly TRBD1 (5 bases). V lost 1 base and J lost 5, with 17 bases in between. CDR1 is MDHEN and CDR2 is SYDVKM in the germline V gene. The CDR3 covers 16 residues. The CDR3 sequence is CASSLSSGTPRYGYTF. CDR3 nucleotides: TGTGCCAGCAGTTTATCCTCCGGGACTCCGAGGTATGGCTACACCTTC.

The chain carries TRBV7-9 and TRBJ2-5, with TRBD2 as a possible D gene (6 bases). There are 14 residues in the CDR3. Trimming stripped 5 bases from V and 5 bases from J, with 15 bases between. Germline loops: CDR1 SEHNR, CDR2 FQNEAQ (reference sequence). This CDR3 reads CASSALAMVETQYF. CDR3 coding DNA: TGTGCCAGCAGCGCCCTAGCGATGGTGGAGACCCAGTACTTC.

The CDR3 DNA follows: TGTGCCAGCGGGACAGGGAGCCTCAGGGGTGGCTACACCTTC. Its protein is CASGTGSLRGGYTF. The genes are TRBV5-6 and TRBJ1-2; TRBD1 aligns across 9 bases. The CDR3 loop spans 14 amino acids. CDR1 and CDR2 (germline): SGHDT, YYEEEE. V lost 7 bases to trimming and J lost 7 bases; unmatched junction nucleotides: 11.

This CDR3 is CASSLQGQGSYEQYF. DNA for the CDR3: TGTGCCAGCAGTTTGCAGGGACAGGGATCCTACGAGCAGTACTTC. This chain links TRBV27 with TRBJ2-7, with TRBD1 matching 9 bases. CDR3 length: 15 amino acids. Trimming took 3 bases from V and 1 from J; bases not matched to a gene: 4. CDR1 is MNHEY, CDR2 SMNVEV, per germline (reference sequence).

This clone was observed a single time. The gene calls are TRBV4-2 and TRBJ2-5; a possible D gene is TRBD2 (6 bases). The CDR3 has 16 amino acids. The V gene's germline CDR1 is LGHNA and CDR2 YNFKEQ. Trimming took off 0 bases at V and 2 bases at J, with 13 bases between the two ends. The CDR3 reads CASSQDGAGPQETQYF. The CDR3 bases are TGTGCCAGCAGCCAAGATGGCGCGGGACCTCAAGAGACCCAGTACTTC.

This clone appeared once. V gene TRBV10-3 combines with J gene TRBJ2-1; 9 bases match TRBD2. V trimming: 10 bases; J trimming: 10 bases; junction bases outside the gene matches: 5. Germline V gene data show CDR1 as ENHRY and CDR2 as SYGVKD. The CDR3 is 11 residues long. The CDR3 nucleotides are TGTGCCACCTCAGGACTAGCGGAGCAGTTCTTC. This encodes CATSGLAEQFF.

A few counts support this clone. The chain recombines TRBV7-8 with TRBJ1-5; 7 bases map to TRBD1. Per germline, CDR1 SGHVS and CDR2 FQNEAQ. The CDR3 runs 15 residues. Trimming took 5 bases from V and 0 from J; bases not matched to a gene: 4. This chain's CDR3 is CASSADRASNQPQHF. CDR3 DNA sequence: TGTGCCAGCAGCGCAGACAGGGCTAGCAATCAGCCCCAGCATTTT. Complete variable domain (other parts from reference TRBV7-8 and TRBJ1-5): GAGVSQSPRYKVAKRGQDVALRCDPISGHVSLFWYQQALGQGPEFLTYFQNEAQLDKSGLPSDRFFAERPEGSVSTLKIQRTQQEDSAVYLCASSADRASNQPQHFGDGTRLSIL.

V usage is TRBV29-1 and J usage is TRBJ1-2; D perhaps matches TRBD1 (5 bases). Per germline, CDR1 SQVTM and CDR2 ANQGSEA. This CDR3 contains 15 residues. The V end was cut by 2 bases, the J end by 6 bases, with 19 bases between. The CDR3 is CSVEPSWGVIDGYTF. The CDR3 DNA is TGCAGCGTTGAACCCTCCTGGGGGGTTATTGATGGCTACACCTTC.